This passage covers 27 T cell receptor beta chains from one sample sequenced in a study of blood T cell repertoires in COVID-19. Clones were read by immunoSEQ multiplex PCR, and TCRdb kept only the in-frame ones, dropping some. The repertoire holds approximately 130,000 clones, with 75% to 85% as singletons. Sequencing was carried out using peripheral blood. The receptors originated from a man older than 75 with acute or convalescent COVID-19.

The chain couples TRBV19 to TRBJ2-3; possible D gene TRBD2, 6 bases. V gave up 7 bases and J gave up 3 bases, with 11 bases separating them. The length of the CDR3 is 13 residues. Germline V gives CDR1 LNHDA, CDR2 SQIVND (reference sequence). CDR3 sequence reads: CASNLAGTDTQYF. CDR3 bases: TGTGCCAGTAATCTCGCGGGAACAGATACGCAGTATTTT.

The chain couples TRBV3-1 (or the pseudogene TRBV3-2) to TRBJ1-2; D may be TRBD1 (5 bases). Germline CDR1 is LGHDT and CDR2 is YNNKEL (reference sequence). With 6 bases removed from V and 6 bases from J, the gap between germline ends came to 14 bases. The CDR3 sequence is 13 residues long. In DNA form, the CDR3 reads TGTGCCAGCAGTACGGAGGGGTCCAATGGCTACACCTTC. Translation: CASSTEGSNGYTF.

V usage is TRBV30 and J usage is TRBJ1-1, with a possible D match to TRBD1 (5 bases). CDR3 size: 17 residues. CDR1 and CDR2 from the germline V gene are GTSNPN and SVGIG (reference sequence). Trimming left V 4 bases short and J 4 bases short, with 25 bases between. CDR3 DNA: TGTGCCTGGATCAGACGTGCTGCAAGCGGGGGGGGCACTGAAGCTTTCTTT. Its translation is CAWIRRAASGGGTEAFF.

The rearrangement joins TRBV19 to TRBJ2-2; TRBD1 matches 10 bases. Germline CDR1 LNHDA, CDR2 SQIVND (reference sequence). The CDR3 runs to 14 residues. V trimming: 10 bases; J trimming: 4 bases; junction bases outside the gene matches: 6. The CDR3 loop is CATSDRGSTGELFF. The DNA of the CDR3 is TGTGCCACCTCGGACAGGGGGTCCACCGGGGAGCTGTTTTTT.

The chain joins TRBV5-1 to TRBJ1-3; possible D gene TRBD1, 6 bases. Germline values: CDR1 SGHRS, CDR2 YFSETQ. Deletions cut 0 bases from V and 0 bases from J, with 10 bases between. This CDR3 spans 16 amino acids. The CDR3 is CASSLDSGASGNTIYF. DNA of the CDR3: TGCGCCAGCAGCTTGGATTCAGGGGCCTCTGGAAACACCATATATTTT.

The chain employs TRBV4-1 and TRBJ1-6; unclear D gene. Trimming took off 1 base at V and 7 bases at J, with 14 bases between the two ends. Per germline, CDR1 MGHRA and CDR2 YSYEKL. This CDR3 is 16 amino acids long. CDR3 nucleotides: TGCGCCAGCAGCCAAGTCGATTTTTCCCGGAATTCACCCCTCCACTTT. Protein: CASSQVDFSRNSPLHF.

This chain connects TRBV6-1 to TRBJ1-4; D possibly corresponds to TRBD1 (6 bases). Trimming took 3 bases from V and 8 from J, leaving 16 bases between them. The length of the CDR3 is 15 residues. Germline loops: CDR1 MNHNS, CDR2 SASEGT. The CDR3 DNA sequence: TGTGCCAGCAGTGACCGAGGGGGGGTACAAGAAAAACTGTTTTTT. Translated: CASSDRGGVQEKLFF.

This chain connects TRBV7-3 to TRBJ2-2; a weak D match, TRBD2 (6 bases). V gave up 5 bases and J gave up 6 bases, with 16 bases separating them. This CDR3 comprises 15 residues. Germline values: CDR1 SGHTA, CDR2 FQGTGA. DNA for the CDR3: TGTGCCAGCAGCCCCATCGGGGGTGGAGCCGGGGAGCTGTTTTTT. Its translation is CASSPIGGGAGELFF.

This clone was seen once. This sequence joins TRBV6-5 and TRBJ2-7; 7 nucleotides line up with TRBD2. V shed 8 bases, J shed 6 bases, and the junction held 10 bases outside the gene matches. CDR1 and CDR2 (germline): MNHEY, SVGAGI. This CDR3 comprises 13 residues. CDR3 in DNA: TGTGCCAGCCAATTACTAGCGTTAGGCGAGCAGTACTTC. It is translated as CASQLLALGEQYF.

The chain uses TRBV4-2 and TRBJ2-7; 16 bases are shared with TRBD2. The CDR3 spans 21 residues. V lost 4 bases, J lost 6 bases, and 21 bases stayed unmatched. Germline V gives CDR1 LGHNA, CDR2 YNFKEQ. DNA of the CDR3: TGTGCCAGCAGCCCCACAGCCCTTCCGGGACTAGCGGGGGGGGGTGGGTCCGAGCAGTACTTC. Protein sequence: CASSPTALPGLAGGGGSEQYF.

The chain is built from TRBV21-1 and TRBJ2-6; TRBD1 is the table's D call, not checked against the DNA. TRBV21-1 is deemed a pseudogene. The CDR3 contains 15 residues. The CDR3: CASSTGFSGANVLTF. Written as DNA, the CDR3 is TGTGCCAGCAGTACAGGATTCTCTGGGGCCAACGTCCTGACTTTC.

This clone has a single count. This sequence joins TRBV18 and TRBJ1-2, with 7 bases identical to TRBD1. Germline V gene sequence: CDR1 KGHSH, CDR2 LQKENI. This CDR3 contains 16 residues. J was trimmed by 2 bases and V by 1 base; bases with no gene match: 7. The CDR3 DNA reads TGTGCCAGCTCACCACTAGAGACAGGGACCAACTATGGCTACACCTTC. It specifies CASSPLETGTNYGYTF.

The chain carries TRBV20-1 and TRBJ2-7, with a tentative D call TRBD2 (6 bases). The CDR3 is made up of 15 amino acids. V gave up 3 bases and J gave up 0 bases, with 15 bases separating them. The germline CDR1 and CDR2 sequences are DFQATT and SNEGSKA (reference sequence). CDR3 protein: CSASSEGSYSYEQYF. CDR3 nucleotides: TGCAGTGCTAGTTCGGAGGGCAGTTACTCCTACGAGCAGTACTTC.

This chain uses TRBV5-4 with TRBJ1-2, with 9 positions matching TRBD1. J lost 8 bases, V lost 2 bases, and 16 bases had no gene match. The CDR3 is made up of 17 amino acids. CDR1 SGHNT and CDR2 YYREEE come from the germline V gene (reference sequence). The chain's CDR3 is CASSFSGTGLKARGYTF. In nucleotides, the CDR3 is TGTGCCAGCAGCTTTTCCGGGACAGGGTTGAAGGCTCGGGGCTACACCTTC.

This clone was found a few times. The chain employs TRBV11-2 and TRBJ2-5; 12 bases map to TRBD1. V gave up 4 bases and J gave up 5 bases; unmatched junction bases: 5. The CDR3 runs to 15 residues. Germline CDR1 reads SGHAT; CDR2 reads FQNNGV. In DNA form, the CDR3 reads TGTGCCAGCAGCTCGGGACAGGGGGCTAGTGAGACCCAGTACTTC. Amino acid sequence: CASSSGQGASETQYF.

The chain carries TRBV2 and TRBJ1-5, with a weak D call TRBD1 (5 bases). The CDR3 consists of 14 residues. In germline, CDR1 is SNHLY, CDR2 FYNNEI. Trimming took 2 bases from V and 5 from J, leaving 10 bases between them. CDR3 DNA: TGTGCCAGCAGTGAAAATTCGGGGGATCAGCCCCAGCATTTT. As protein: CASSENSGDQPQHF. The full variable domain, its missing parts supplied by reference TRBV2 and TRBJ1-5, is EPEVTQTPSHQVTQMGQEVILRCVPISNHLYFYWYRQILGQKVEFLVSFYNNEISEKSEIFDDQFSVERPDGSNFTLKIRSTKLEDSAMYFCASSENSGDQPQHFGDGTRLSIL.

This chain links TRBV2 with TRBJ2-3, with 8 bases fitting TRBD2. This CDR3 has 15 amino acids. In germline, CDR1 is SNHLY, CDR2 FYNNEI. After removal of 4 bases from V and 3 bases from J, the junction contained 6 bases not matched to a gene. CDR3 in amino acids: CASSVRRGVTDTQYF. The DNA for the CDR3 is TGTGCCAGCAGTGTAAGGCGGGGGGTGACAGATACGCAGTATTTT.

The chain uses TRBV2 and TRBJ2-3, with unresolved D. Germline CDR1 and CDR2: SNHLY and FYNNEI. Between the trimmed V and J ends, which lost 0 bases and 7 bases, there was a span of 8 bases. This CDR3 region has 13 residues. As DNA, the CDR3 is TGTGCCAGCAGTGAAGCGCGCGGTTATACGCAGTATTTT. This codes for CASSEARGYTQYF.

V is TRBV5-6 and J is TRBJ1-1; TRBD1 might be the D (6 bases). Trimming left V 7 bases short and J 4 bases short, with 20 bases between. Germline V gene sequence: CDR1 SGHDT, CDR2 YYEEEE. This CDR3 spans 15 amino acids. The CDR3 reads CASAGAEQGATEAFF. CDR3 DNA sequence: TGTGCCAGCGCAGGGGCGGAACAAGGGGCCACTGAAGCTTTCTTT.

This clone was detected only once. The rearrangement links TRBV18 to TRBJ1-5; a possible D gene is TRBD1 (5 bases). The V gene's germline CDR1 is KGHSH and CDR2 LQKENI. This CDR3 region has 15 residues. Trimming pared 1 base from V and 5 bases from J, leaving 12 bases between. The CDR3 is CASSPLGQGDQPQHF. DNA for the CDR3: TGTGCCAGCTCACCACTTGGGCAGGGTGATCAGCCCCAGCATTTT.

J is TRBJ2-2 and V is TRBV9; weak D call: TRBD1 (5 bases). The germline V gene encodes CDR1 SGDLS and CDR2 YYNGEE. V dropped 3 bases and J dropped 0 bases, with 15 bases sitting between them. The CDR3 totals 17 residues. CDR3 bases: TGTGCCAGCAGCGGGGGCCCCACAGCGACGAACACCGGGGAGCTGTTTTTT. Its protein product is CASSGGPTATNTGELFF.

The sample holds a few counts of this clone. This chain connects TRBV10-3 to TRBJ1-5; D remains ambiguous. The CDR3 loop spans 16 amino acids. V lost 0 bases and J 0 bases, leaving 9 bases between the germline ends. Germline CDR1 is ENHRY and CDR2 is SYGVKD. CDR3 in amino acids: CAISESPPGSNQPQHF. The CDR3 DNA reads as TGTGCCATCAGTGAGTCGCCACCGGGTAGCAATCAGCCCCAGCATTTT.

The V and J genes are TRBV5-1 and TRBJ1-6; a weak D match, TRBD1 (6 bases). The CDR3 sequence is 15 residues long. CDR1 is SGHRS and CDR2 is YFSETQ in the germline V gene. Deletions cut 4 bases from V and 7 bases from J, with 15 bases between. CDR3 coding DNA: TGCGCCAGCAGCAGGGAGGGTCAGGGGAATTCACCCCTCCACTTT. This gives the protein CASSREGQGNSPLHF. Full variable domain (outside the CDR3, taken from reference TRBV5-1 and TRBJ1-6): KAGVTQTPRYLIKTRGQQVTLSCSPISGHRSVSWYQQTPGQGLQFLFEYFSETQRNKGNFPGRFSGRQFSNSRSEMNVSTLELGDSALYLCASSREGQGNSPLHFGNGTRLTVT.

The chain combines TRBV7-9 with TRBJ2-1; 8 nucleotides match TRBD1. Germline CDR1 SEHNR, CDR2 FQNEAQ (reference sequence). CDR3 length: 13 amino acids. Losses at the gene ends were 3 bases for V and 9 bases for J; bases not matched to a gene: 4. In nucleotides, the CDR3 is TGTGCCAGCAGCTTTGGACAGGGAACTGAGCAGTTCTTC. Encoded protein: CASSFGQGTEQFF.

This rearrangement joins TRBV6-2 or TRBV6-3 to TRBJ1-2; the match to TRBD1 covers 8 bases. Germline values: CDR1 MNHEY, CDR2 SVGEGT. With 0 bases clipped from V and 4 bases from J, the junction kept 7 bases outside the gene matches. The CDR3 consists of 16 residues. DNA for the CDR3: TGTGCCAGCAGTTACTCGAGCAGGGGGCGAGGCTATGGCTACACCTTC. It specifies CASSYSSRGRGYGYTF.

The chain uses TRBV4-1 and TRBJ2-4, with D uncertain. The length of the CDR3 is 20 residues. CDR1 is MGHRA, CDR2 YSYEKL, per germline. Deletions cut 1 base from V and 0 bases from J, with 22 bases between. The CDR3 loop is CASSQGEVNATREAKNIQYF. The CDR3 region has the DNA TGCGCCAGCAGCCAAGGAGAGGTCAATGCCACAAGAGAAGCCAAAAACATTCAGTACTTC.

The V and J genes are TRBV6-5 and TRBJ1-2, with D possibly being TRBD1 (5 bases). The V gene's germline CDR1 is MNHEY and CDR2 SVGAGI. CDR3 length equals 15 residues. Trimming removed 0 bases at V and 8 bases at J, with 16 bases between. The CDR3: CASSYSGKGLGGYTF. The CDR3 DNA reads as TGTGCCAGCAGTTACTCAGGGAAGGGACTGGGGGGCTACACCTTC.